These 32 T cell receptor beta chains came from one sample sequenced in a study of TIL therapy for anti-PD-1-resistant metastatic lung cancer. This was the immunoSEQ v3 assay. The repertoire was sequenced with immunoSEQ multiplex PCR; TCRdb's copy has only in-frame clones and lacks some. The sample contains about 50,000 clones, just over 70% of which appear only once. Time point meaning: pre-treatment sample, taken before nivolumab and TIL therapy. The tumor samples were excised metastases, mostly pleural nodules or supraclavicular lymph nodes. The specimen was tumor tissue, collected at baseline. Receptor source: a person between 30 and 79 years old with non-small cell lung cancer.

This chain uses TRBV6-1 with TRBJ1-2; TRBD1 might be the D (6 bases). The CDR3 contains 17 residues. Trimming shortened V by 5 bases and J by 5 bases, and 24 bases separated the two germline ends. In germline, CDR1 is MNHNS, CDR2 SASEGT. CDR3 residues: CASSKDRPPGVWYGYTF. CDR3 nucleotide sequence: TGTGCCAGCAGTAAAGACAGGCCACCTGGGGTTTGGTATGGCTACACCTTC.

The chain recombines TRBV27 with TRBJ2-1, with 10 bases that match TRBD2. The CDR3 extends over 15 amino acids. CDR1 and CDR2 (germline): MNHEY, SMNVEV (reference sequence). Unmatched junction bases numbered 8, after V lost 5 bases and J lost 7 bases. CDR3 region: CASSPEMTSGNEQFF. For the CDR3, the DNA is TGTGCCAGCAGTCCGGAAATGACTAGCGGGAATGAGCAGTTCTTC.

The rearrangement joins TRBV7-3 to TRBJ2-3; 11 bases line up with TRBD2. The germline CDR1 and CDR2 sequences are SGHTA and FQGTGA. The CDR3 is 16 residues long. After removal of 4 bases from V and 4 bases from J, the junction contained 7 bases not matched to a gene. The chain's CDR3 is CASSYRLAGSADTQYF. The CDR3 nucleotides read TGTGCCAGCAGCTACCGACTAGCGGGGTCTGCAGATACGCAGTATTTT.

The V and J genes are TRBV11-3 and TRBJ2-1; a possible D gene is TRBD2 (6 bases). Looked up from germline, CDR1 is SGHNT and CDR2 is YENEEA. Trimming cost V 0 bases and J 9 bases, with 12 bases left between them. The CDR3 is 14 amino acids. The CDR3 coding sequence is TGTGCCAGCAGCTTAGATGGGGCCGGGGGTGAGCAGTTCTTC. Translation gives CASSLDGAGGEQFF.

The rearrangement joins TRBV7-3 to TRBJ2-1, with D perhaps matching TRBD1 (7 bases). There are 18 residues in the CDR3. Trimming stripped 5 bases from V and 4 bases from J, with 24 bases between. Germline V gives CDR1 SGHTA, CDR2 FQGTGA. In nucleotides, the CDR3 is TGTGCCAGCAGCCCCGAGTCGGCCTTGACAGGGAGGTACAATGAGCAGTTCTTC. As protein: CASSPESALTGRYNEQFF.

This clone appeared a single time. The V and J genes are TRBV5-1 and TRBJ1-6, with 7 bases lining up with TRBD1. The length of the CDR3 is 15 residues. Per the germline V gene, CDR1 is SGHRS and CDR2 is YFSETQ. The V and J ends lost 4 bases and 7 bases, in that order; junction bases with no gene match: 8. CDR3 sequence reads: CASSRTGAGNSPLHF. CDR3 coding DNA: TGCGCCAGCAGCCGTACAGGGGCTGGGAATTCACCCCTCCACTTT.

CDR3: CASRSAAGELNEQFF. CDR3 nucleotide sequence: TGTGCCAGCAGGAGCGCGGCAGGGGAATTGAATGAGCAGTTCTTC. V is TRBV6-6 and J is TRBJ2-1, with D perhaps matching TRBD1 (6 bases). CDR3 length: 15 amino acids. Deletions cut 6 bases from V and 7 bases from J, with 19 bases between. CDR1 and CDR2 (germline): MNHNY, SVGAGI (reference sequence).

This clone has a handful of counts. The chain has TRBV28 and TRBJ1-4; TRBD1 matches 8 bases. The V gene's germline CDR1 is MDHEN and CDR2 SYDVKM. The CDR3 runs 12 residues. V was pared by 8 bases and J by 7 bases, with 3 bases of the junction left unmatched. CDR3 nucleotides: TGTGCCAGCCGGACAGGGTTTGAAAAACTGTTTTTT. Protein: CASRTGFEKLFF.

This clone was observed a few times. The J gene is TRBJ2-1, the V gene TRBV6-1, with D unclear. This CDR3 region has 15 residues. The V and J ends lost 6 bases and 6 bases respectively, with 18 bases between them. Germline CDR1 and CDR2: MNHNS and SASEGT. CDR3: CASRLGPPRRNEQFF. The CDR3, as DNA: TGTGCCAGCAGGCTAGGACCACCTCGCCGCAATGAGCAGTTCTTC.

The chain joins TRBV29-1 to TRBJ2-1; 7 bases agree with TRBD2. The CDR3 length is 12 residues. Germline loops: CDR1 SQVTM, CDR2 ANQGSEA. The V and J ends lost 7 bases and 2 bases, in that order; junction bases with no gene match: 2. CDR3 bases: TGCAGCGCCGGGGGGACCTACAATGAGCAGTTCTTC. Translation: CSAGGTYNEQFF.

The rearrangement uses TRBV27 and TRBJ2-1; 9 nucleotides match TRBD1. This CDR3 spans 16 amino acids. From germline, CDR1 is MNHEY and CDR2 SMNVEV (reference sequence). With V trimmed by 4 bases and J by 4 bases, 8 bases remained unmatched. The CDR3, as DNA: TGTGCCAGCAGTTCAGGAGCCGGACAGGGGTACAATGAGCAGTTCTTC. This codes for CASSSGAGQGYNEQFF.

This clone has only one observation. This chain connects TRBV7-8 to TRBJ2-5, with D tentatively TRBD1 (6 bases). The end of the DNA fits TRBJ2-7 better, so the J call may be wrong. The CDR3 length is 14 residues. Germline CDR1 reads SGHVS; CDR2 reads FQNEAQ. CDR3: CASRPRDNFYEQYF. The DNA of the CDR3 is TGTGCCAGCAGGCCCCGGGACAATTTCTACGAGCAGTACTTC.

The V gene is TRBV28, the J gene TRBJ1-2, with D possibly being TRBD1 (5 bases). The CDR3 has 12 amino acids. Germline V CDR1 and CDR2: MDHEN, SYDVKM. V was shortened by 6 bases and J by 8 bases, with 13 bases between the two germline ends. CDR3 loop: CASRTGKGGYTF. The CDR3 nucleotides read TGTGCCAGCAGAACAGGTAAGGGAGGCTACACCTTC.

This chain links TRBV6-5 with TRBJ2-2; the D is unclear. Trimming pared 0 bases from V and 7 bases from J, leaving 15 bases between. The CDR3 loop spans 16 amino acids. Germline CDR1 reads MNHEY; CDR2 reads SVGAGI. CDR3 loop: CASSYSAAQDVGELFF. In DNA, the CDR3 is TGTGCCAGCAGTTACTCGGCAGCCCAGGATGTCGGGGAGCTGTTTTTT.

This sequence joins TRBV7-9 and TRBJ2-1; TRBD2 aligns across 11 bases. This CDR3 comprises 15 residues. Germline loops: CDR1 SEHNR, CDR2 FQNEAQ (reference sequence). V was clipped by 3 bases and J by 9 bases; unmatched bases: 7. Written as DNA, the CDR3 is TGTGCCAGCAGCTTTTTAGCGGGAGGGCCCGTTGAGCAGTTCTTC. Translating gives CASSFLAGGPVEQFF.

This sequence joins TRBV2 and TRBJ1-5; 8 bases map to TRBD1. CDR3 length equals 15 residues. CDR1 is SNHLY, CDR2 FYNNEI, per germline. V was pared by 5 bases and J by 3 bases, with 6 bases of the junction left unmatched. This CDR3 reads CASSPQGGNNQPQHF. Here the CDR3 DNA reads TGTGCCAGCAGTCCACAGGGGGGAAACAATCAGCCCCAGCATTTT.

This clone has a single count. A read error may account for a junction end that differs from germline. The chain has TRBV30 and TRBJ2-7; no clear D gene. The CDR3 is 12 residues long. Germline V lookup: CDR1 GTSNPN, CDR2 SVGIG (reference sequence). The CDR3 here is CAWTPSTYEQYF. The CDR3 DNA sequence: TGTGCATGGACCCCTAGTACCTACGAGCAGTACTTC.

This chain joins TRBV4-1 and TRBJ1-3; TRBD1 agrees at 9 bases. Losses at the gene ends were 4 bases for V and 0 bases for J; bases not matched to a gene: 7. This CDR3 contains 17 residues. CDR1 and CDR2 (germline): MGHRA, YSYEKL. Here the CDR3 reads CASSPGQGPISGNTIYF. Here the CDR3 DNA reads TGCGCCAGCAGCCCCGGACAGGGGCCAATCTCTGGAAACACCATATATTTT.

There are a few counts of this clone. The chain joins TRBV6-6 to TRBJ1-6; D gene unclear. The V and J ends lost 2 bases and 0 bases respectively, with 5 bases between them. This CDR3 spans 15 amino acids. Germline V gene lookup returns CDR1 MNHNY and CDR2 SVGAGI (reference sequence). The CDR3 DNA reads TGTGCCAGCAGTTACAGGAGCTCCTATAATTCACCCCTCCACTTT. Translation gives CASSYRSSYNSPLHF.

The chain links TRBV28 to TRBJ2-5, with D perhaps assigned TRBD1 or TRBD2 (6 bases each). Germline V gene lookup returns CDR1 MDHEN and CDR2 SYDVKM. Trimming left V 3 bases short and J 7 bases short, with 9 bases between. The CDR3 is 12 residues long. This chain's CDR3 is CASSFGGGTQYF. The CDR3 DNA follows: TGTGCCAGCAGTTTCGGGGGCGGGACCCAGTACTTC. Based on the CDR3 plus reference TRBV28 and TRBJ2-5, the full variable domain is DVKVTQSSRYLVKRTGEKVFLECVQDMDHENMFWYRQDPGLGLRLIYFSYDVKMKEKGDIPEGYSVSREKKERFSLILESASTNQTSMYLCASSFGGGTQYFGPGTRLLVL.

The chain uses TRBV4-2 and TRBJ2-5; 13 bases fit TRBD2. The CDR3 has 17 residues. Germline CDR1 is LGHNA and CDR2 is YNFKEQ. Germline trimming cut 1 base from V and 4 bases from J; bases unmatched to any gene: 6. The CDR3 nucleotides read TGTGCCAGCAGCCAAGTGGGAACTAGCGGGGGGGCAGAGACCCAGTACTTC. This encodes CASSQVGTSGGAETQYF.

V and J are TRBV9 and TRBJ2-3, with TRBD2 as a possible D gene (5 bases). The CDR3 length is 16 residues. Between the trimmed V and J ends, which lost 1 base and 6 bases, there was a span of 18 bases. The germline V gene encodes CDR1 SGDLS and CDR2 YYNGEE. CDR3 amino acids: CASSVTFGGFGDTQYF. The CDR3 DNA follows: TGTGCCAGCAGCGTAACTTTTGGAGGCTTCGGTGATACGCAGTATTTT.

The chain recombines TRBV10-3 with TRBJ2-7; no firm D call. Looked up from germline, CDR1 is ENHRY and CDR2 is SYGVKD. The CDR3 contains 13 residues. Between the trimmed V and J ends, which lost 4 bases and 12 bases, there was a span of 19 bases. CDR3 coding DNA: TGTGCCATCAGTGGATCTTGGTCCGCCGAGTCGTACTTC. Translated, it gives CAISGSWSAESYF.

The V gene is TRBV6-5, the J gene TRBJ1-5; D not resolved. The germline V gene encodes CDR1 MNHEY and CDR2 SVGAGI. With 0 bases removed from V and 2 bases from J, the gap between germline ends came to 11 bases. There are 16 residues in the CDR3. The CDR3 DNA reads TGTGCCAGCAGTTACTCGATGTCGGCGGGCAATCAGCCCCAGCATTTT. This codes for CASSYSMSAGNQPQHF.

By its share, this clone is medium-sized (0.01 to 0.1%). The rearrangement joins TRBV5-6 to TRBJ1-5, with D possibly matching TRBD1 (5 bases). The CDR3 contains 14 residues. The germline V and J ends were trimmed by 4 bases and 5 bases, with 13 bases remaining between them. Germline lookup yields CDR1 SGHDT and CDR2 YYEEEE. The CDR3 sequence is CASSGGDGYQPQHF. CDR3 DNA: TGTGCCAGCAGCGGGGGTGACGGTTATCAGCCCCAGCATTTT.

The genes are TRBV2 and TRBJ1-6, with D perhaps matching TRBD1 (5 bases). Per germline, CDR1 SNHLY and CDR2 FYNNEI. The CDR3 is made up of 16 amino acids. Trimming left V 2 bases short and J 2 bases short, with 10 bases between. CDR3 amino acids: CASSEIGRAYNSPLHF. The CDR3 region has the DNA TGTGCCAGCAGTGAAATCGGCAGGGCCTATAATTCACCCCTCCACTTT.

This chain joins TRBV5-1 and TRBJ2-5, with TRBD1 as a possible D gene (5 bases). The V and J ends lost 0 bases and 5 bases respectively, with 8 bases between them. The CDR3 extends over 13 amino acids. Per germline, CDR1 SGHRS and CDR2 YFSETQ. CDR3 sequence: CASSLGGDETQYF. DNA for the CDR3: TGCGCCAGCAGCTTGGGGGGCGACGAGACCCAGTACTTC.

The chain combines TRBV2 with TRBJ1-5, with D unclear. The CDR3 loop spans 12 amino acids. Trimming cost V 3 bases and J 11 bases, with 11 bases left between them. CDR1 and CDR2 from the germline V gene are SNHLY and FYNNEI. Written as DNA, the CDR3 is TGTGCCAGCAGTGACGGGCGGGTGGCCCAGCATTTT. Amino acid sequence: CASSDGRVAQHF.

J is TRBJ1-5 and V is TRBV6-1; D unclear. Germline V gene sequence: CDR1 MNHNS, CDR2 SASEGT. The CDR3 extends over 12 amino acids. Trimming pared 1 base from V and 3 bases from J, leaving 1 base between. The CDR3 DNA is TGTGCCAGCAGTGAAGTCAATCAGCCCCAGCATTTT. It codes for CASSEVNQPQHF.

This chain uses TRBV27 with TRBJ1-1; D ambiguous. Germline V gene lookup returns CDR1 MNHEY and CDR2 SMNVEV (reference sequence). V lost 5 bases to trimming and J lost 3 bases, with 16 bases between them. There are 15 residues in the CDR3. CDR3 residues: CASSQREGGHTEAFF. The DNA for the CDR3 is TGTGCCAGCAGTCAAAGAGAGGGTGGCCACACTGAAGCTTTCTTT.

The rearrangement links TRBV7-2 to TRBJ2-1; 7 nucleotides agree with TRBD1. This CDR3 spans 15 amino acids. J gave up 0 bases and V 1 base, and 0 bases lay outside the gene matches. Germline CDR1 reads SGHTA; CDR2 reads FQGNSA. The CDR3 nucleotides read TGTGCCAGCAGCTTAGGACAGGGCTCCTACAATGAGCAGTTCTTC. Protein product: CASSLGQGSYNEQFF.

The chain is built from TRBV25-1 and TRBJ1-3, with D uncertain. Germline V gives CDR1 MGHDK, CDR2 SYGVNS. Deletions cut 5 bases from V and 0 bases from J, with 11 bases between. This CDR3 is built from 15 residues. The chain's CDR3 is CASSNLGISGNTIYF. In nucleotides, the CDR3 is TGTGCCAGCAGTAACCTTGGGATCTCTGGAAACACCATATATTTT.